Below are 27 T cell receptor beta chains sequenced from a single sample in a study of regulatory T cells in long-lasting Graves disease. Construction of the TCR beta libraries employed iRepertoire HTBI primers in conjunction with Arm-PCR of CDR3 regions. A single record per CDR3 protein comes from TCRdb applying MiXCR to the multiplex PCR reads. The repertoire holds 560,000 or so distinct CDR3 sequences, with 15% to 20% as singletons. Time point meaning: newly diagnosed GD, antithyroid drugs for less than 3 months. RNA extracted from PBMCs served as the sequencing template. Another study also made use of these data, one on T cells in Graves' hyperthyroidism and ophthalmopathy.

The source was peripheral blood mononuclear cells (PBMCs), collected at new diagnosis, from a patient treated with antithyroid drugs. These receptors came from a man aged 18 to 29 with Graves disease.

This clonotype has at least ten counts. The genes are TRBV12-3 or TRBV12-4 and TRBJ1-5; tentatively, D is TRBD1 (5 bases). Trimming stripped 2 bases from V and 7 bases from J, with 12 bases between. The CDR3 contains 14 residues. CDR3 protein: CASSLKREGQPQHF. The CDR3 DNA sequence: TGTGCCAGCAGTTTAAAGCGAGAGGGGCAGCCCCAGCATTTT.

The sample holds a few counts of this clonotype. The gene calls are TRBV28 and TRBJ1-4; 9 bases align to TRBD1. V shed 5 bases and J 6 bases; nucleotides not matched to a gene: 4. Germline V gives CDR1 MDHEN, CDR2 SYDVKM. CDR3 length equals 14 residues. CDR3 sequence (DNA): TGTGCCAGCAGTGCGGGACAGGGACATGAAAAACTGTTTTTT. As protein: CASSAGQGHEKLFF.

At least ten counts were recorded for this clonotype. J is TRBJ2-5 and V is TRBV20-1; D possibly matches TRBD1 or TRBD2 (5 bases each). This CDR3 is 16 amino acids long. CDR1 DFQATT and CDR2 SNEGSKA come from the germline V gene (reference sequence). Trimming shortened V by 5 bases and J by 0 bases, and 19 bases separated the two germline ends. As DNA, the CDR3 is TGCAGTGCTCGCCAGAGGGGTTTCGGTTACCAAGAGACCCAGTACTTC. Its translation is CSARQRGFGYQETQYF.

The chain is built from TRBV11-2 and TRBJ2-2; D is uncertain. This CDR3 contains 17 residues. V was cut by 0 bases and J by 4 bases, with 15 bases left in between. The germline CDR1 and CDR2 sequences are SGHAT and FQNNGV. DNA of the CDR3: TGTGCCAGCAGCTTAGATATGGATACAGCCATCACCGGGGAGCTGTTTTTT. Protein product: CASSLDMDTAITGELFF.

The chain combines TRBV20-1 with TRBJ1-6; 9 bases line up with TRBD1. CDR1 and CDR2 from the germline V gene are DFQATT and SNEGSKA (reference sequence). V dropped 3 bases and J dropped 7; count of bases not matched to a gene: 4. The CDR3 is made up of 14 amino acids. This CDR3 is CSARTGQGNSPLHF. CDR3 nucleotide sequence: TGCAGTGCTAGGACCGGACAGGGGAATTCACCCCTCCACTTT.

The genes are TRBV19 and TRBJ2-4, with 9 bases identical to TRBD2. The CDR3 has 19 amino acids. Unmatched junction bases numbered 12, after V lost 3 bases and J lost 0 bases. The germline CDR1 and CDR2 sequences are LNHDA and SQIVND (reference sequence). CDR3 coding DNA: TGTGCCAGTAGTATCCTTGGACTAGCGCAACCCCGAGCCAAAAACATTCAGTACTTC. Residues: CASSILGLAQPRAKNIQYF.

The table lists this clonotype with many counts. The V call is TRBV2, the J call TRBJ1-4; unclear D gene. With 1 base removed from V and 0 bases from J, the gap between germline ends came to 12 bases. This CDR3 contains 17 residues. Germline V gene data show CDR1 as SNHLY and CDR2 as FYNNEI. CDR3 region: CASSEGVHGATNEKLFF. The CDR3, as DNA: TGTGCCAGCAGTGAAGGAGTACACGGTGCAACTAATGAAAAACTGTTTTTT.

This clonotype showed up many times. The chain recombines TRBV7-3 with TRBJ2-1; 7 nucleotides agree with TRBD2. V lost 8 bases to trimming and J lost 0 bases; unmatched junction nucleotides: 4. Germline values: CDR1 SGHTA, CDR2 FQGTGA. The CDR3 is 14 amino acids. The CDR3 spells CASAGGSSYNEQFF. Here the CDR3 DNA reads TGTGCCAGCGCCGGCGGGAGCTCCTACAATGAGCAGTTCTTC.

This clonotype was counted at least ten times. This rearrangement joins TRBV2 to TRBJ2-3; D is undetermined. The germline V gene has CDR1 SNHLY and CDR2 FYNNEI. CDR3 size: 15 residues. Trimming left V 6 bases short and J 0 bases short, with 13 bases between. The CDR3 protein is CASRKEPGSTDTQYF. The DNA of the CDR3 is TGTGCCAGCAGGAAAGAGCCAGGAAGCACAGATACGCAGTATTTT. The full variable domain, with the rest looked up from reference TRBV2 and TRBJ2-3, is EPEVTQTPSHQVTQMGQEVILRCVPISNHLYFYWYRQILGQKVEFLVSFYNNEISEKSEIFDDQFSVERPDGSNFTLKIRSTKLEDSAMYFCASRKEPGSTDTQYFGPGTRLTVL.

The chain recombines TRBV28 with TRBJ2-2; D is perhaps TRBD2 (6 bases). This CDR3 is built from 13 residues. Germline values: CDR1 MDHEN, CDR2 SYDVKM. In DNA, the CDR3 is TGTGCATTACTAGCAAGAGACACCGGGGAGCTGTTTTTT. Its translation is CALLARDTGELFF.

V is TRBV19 and J is TRBJ2-1; TRBD1 aligns across 9 bases. This CDR3 is 13 amino acids long. Germline loops: CDR1 LNHDA, CDR2 SQIVND (reference sequence). V gave up 3 bases and J gave up 9 bases; unmatched junction bases: 3. The CDR3: CASSINRGLEQFF. The CDR3 DNA follows: TGTGCCAGTAGTATCAACAGGGGGCTTGAGCAGTTCTTC.

This clonotype was detected a few times. The CDR3 here is CASSQGVKNTEAFF. CDR3 in DNA: TGCGCCAGCAGCCAAGGGGTGAAGAACACTGAAGCTTTCTTT. The V call is TRBV4-1, the J call TRBJ1-1; D ambiguous. Germline loops: CDR1 MGHRA, CDR2 YSYEKL. The CDR3 is 14 amino acids. Trimming removed 1 base at V and 1 base at J, with 7 bases between.

The chain recombines TRBV6-1 with TRBJ1-2; D gene ambiguous. CDR1 is MNHNS and CDR2 is SASEGT in the germline V gene. This CDR3 comprises 13 residues. Trimming shortened V by 1 base and J by 3 bases, and 6 bases separated the two germline ends. DNA for the CDR3: TGTGCCAGCAGTGAAGGGGTGGACTATGGCTACACCTTC. This encodes CASSEGVDYGYTF.

This chain joins TRBV13 and TRBJ1-1; 9 nucleotides line up with TRBD1. The CDR3 loop spans 17 amino acids. CDR1 is PRHDT, CDR2 FYEKMQ, per germline (reference sequence). V lost 1 base to trimming and J lost 0 bases; unmatched junction nucleotides: 6. CDR3 DNA: TGTGCCAGCAGCTTAGTGCAGGACAGGGGCTTGAACACTGAAGCTTTCTTT. Amino acids: CASSLVQDRGLNTEAFF.

The gene calls are TRBV15 and TRBJ2-7; D is unclear. Germline loops: CDR1 LNHNV, CDR2 YYDKDF (reference sequence). The length of the CDR3 is 14 residues. With 5 bases removed from V and 2 bases from J, the gap between germline ends came to 13 bases. CDR3 in DNA: TGTGCCACCAGCGAGGTCGCAGGCACCTACGAGCAGTACTTC. This gives the protein CATSEVAGTYEQYF.

This chain connects TRBV30 to TRBJ1-5; 7 bases line up with TRBD1. Per the germline V gene, CDR1 is GTSNPN and CDR2 is SVGIG (reference sequence). J gave up 8 bases and V 5 bases, and 9 bases lay outside the gene matches. The CDR3 spans 13 residues. CDR3 in amino acids: CAWARQGTEPQHF. The CDR3 region has the DNA TGTGCCTGGGCGAGACAGGGAACGGAGCCCCAGCATTTT. The full variable domain, its missing parts supplied by reference TRBV30 and TRBJ1-5, is SQTIHQWPATLVQPVGSPLSLECTVEGTSNPNLYWYRQAAGRGLQLLFYSVGIGQISSEVPQNLSASRPQDRQFILSSKKLLLSDSGFYLCAWARQGTEPQHFGDGTRLSIL.

The CDR3 DNA reads TGTGCCATCAGTGACACAGGGGGCGCCTCCTACGAGCAGTACTTC. It is translated as CAISDTGGASYEQYF. This chain uses TRBV10-3 with TRBJ2-7, with 9 bases matching TRBD1. The CDR3 is made up of 15 amino acids. Looked up from germline, CDR1 is ENHRY and CDR2 is SYGVKD. Germline trimming cut 3 bases from V and 0 bases from J; bases unmatched to any gene: 3.

This clonotype was picked up many times. V gene TRBV12-3 or TRBV12-4 combines with J gene TRBJ2-7, with 11 bases that match TRBD2. The ends lost 7 bases at V and 0 bases at J; junction bases unmatched: 2. The CDR3 is made up of 14 amino acids. The CDR3 here is CASTGTSGSYEQYF. Here the CDR3 DNA reads TGTGCCAGCACCGGGACTAGCGGCTCCTACGAGCAGTACTTC.

This clonotype was picked up a small number of times. The chain carries TRBV7-9 and TRBJ1-5, with a weak D call TRBD1 (6 bases). The CDR3 consists of 15 residues. V was shortened by 5 bases and J by 2 bases, with 13 bases between the two germline ends. Germline CDR1 reads SEHNR; CDR2 reads FQNEAQ (reference sequence). This chain's CDR3 is CASSLGRGRNQPQHF. Here the CDR3 DNA reads TGTGCCAGCAGCCTCGGCAGGGGACGCAATCAGCCCCAGCATTTT.

This clonotype was counted a few times. The chain couples TRBV15 to TRBJ2-1, with TRBD2 identical over 8 bases. V trimming: 2 bases; J trimming: 7 bases; junction bases outside the gene matches: 13. CDR1 is LNHNV, CDR2 YYDKDF, per germline (reference sequence). The CDR3 runs to 17 residues. CDR3 loop: CATSRWFGAGEVNEQFF. The CDR3 DNA follows: TGTGCCACCAGCAGATGGTTTGGAGCGGGAGAGGTTAATGAGCAGTTCTTC.

The genes are TRBV19 and TRBJ1-6, with D possibly matching TRBD1 (5 bases). V was cut by 4 bases and J by 11 bases, with 18 bases left in between. The CDR3 consists of 15 residues. From germline, CDR1 is LNHDA and CDR2 SQIVND (reference sequence). The CDR3 region is CASSTNPQGGTPLHF. In DNA, the CDR3 is TGTGCCAGTAGTACCAACCCCCAGGGAGGAACACCCCTCCACTTT.

This clonotype showed up just once. The chain employs TRBV7-9 and TRBJ1-5, with a possible D match to TRBD1 (5 bases). The V and J ends lost 1 base and 5 bases respectively, with 12 bases between them. Germline V CDR1 and CDR2: SEHNR, FQNEAQ (reference sequence). The CDR3 is 15 residues long. Here the CDR3 DNA reads TGTGCCAGCAGCTTAGGTTCAGGGCCCCATCAGCCCCAGCATTTT. It encodes CASSLGSGPHQPQHF. Filled out from reference TRBV7-9 and TRBJ1-5, the complete variable domain reads DTGVSQNPRHKITKRGQNVTFRCDPISEHNRLYWYRQTLGQGPEFLTYFQNEAQLEKSRLLSDRFSAERPKGSFSTLEIQRTEQGDSAMYLCASSLGSGPHQPQHFGDGTRLSIL.

Comment on this clonotype: A read error is possible here, since a much larger clone lies one base away. This chain connects TRBV15 to TRBJ2-7, with 9 bases matching TRBD1. The CDR3 sequence is 15 residues long. Germline CDR1 LNHNV, CDR2 YYDKDF (reference sequence). The CDR3 sequence: CATSGDKGQGYEQYF. CDR3 DNA sequence: TGTGCCACCAGCGGAGATAAGGGACAGGGATACGAGCAGTACTTC.

The rearrangement links TRBV3-1 to TRBJ2-7; no clear D gene. The CDR3 totals 14 residues. The V gene lost 5 bases and the J gene lost 1 base, with 12 bases spanning the gap. Per germline, CDR1 LGHDT and CDR2 YNNKEL (reference sequence). CDR3 region: CASSSRGVSYEQYF. The CDR3 nucleotides are TGTGCCAGCAGCTCGCGTGGGGTTTCCTACGAGCAGTACTTC.

This clonotype was detected ten times or more. J is TRBJ2-5 and V is TRBV20-1; perhaps D is TRBD1 or TRBD2 (5 bases each). Germline CDR1 DFQATT, CDR2 SNEGSKA (reference sequence). V lost 0 bases and J lost 6, with 17 bases in between. The CDR3 covers 15 residues. The CDR3 spells CSARDTPGQLKTQYF. CDR3 coding DNA: TGCAGTGCTAGAGATACCCCGGGGCAGTTGAAGACCCAGTACTTC.

The chain combines TRBV20-1 with TRBJ1-5, with D unresolved. The CDR3 spans 16 residues. The germline CDR1 and CDR2 sequences are DFQATT and SNEGSKA (reference sequence). The ends were cut back, 1 base at V and 0 bases at J, with 13 bases in the middle. CDR3 sequence (DNA): TGCAGTGCTAGAGGACTGGGGTTTGATAGCAATCAGCCCCAGCATTTT. Amino acids: CSARGLGFDSNQPQHF.

In the case of this clonotype: It is likely a read error: a sequence one base away is far more abundant. The chain uses TRBV12-3 or TRBV12-4 and TRBJ2-1; no definite D call. Trimming left V 5 bases short and J 0 bases short, with 11 bases between. This CDR3 spans 15 amino acids. As DNA, the CDR3 is TGTGCCAGCAGTGAAGACCGCCCCTCCTACAATGAGCAGTTCTTC. It is translated as CASSEDRPSYNEQFF.